This T cell receptor beta chain was captured in a study of Ad26.COV2.S vaccination and SARS-CoV-2 variants. The wider study: Ad26.COV2.S was injected intramuscularly once or twice, 56 days apart.

Treatment specified: some 20 received Ad26.COV2.S at low or high dose, single or two shots; about 5 received placebo; per-sample allocation not given. All samples were drawn on day 63, counting from the first vaccine or placebo injection. The administered vaccine (an Ad26 vector) expressed Wuhan-strain SARS-CoV-2 spike. The table came from immunoSEQ multiplex PCR; TCRdb's copy has only in-frame clones and leaves some out. The sample lists fewer than 900,000 clones, about 90% occurring once. V gave up 1 base and J gave up 7 bases, with 10 bases separating them. CDR1 and CDR2 from the germline V gene are SGHVS and FNYEAQ. This CDR3 contains 14 residues.

The TCR was taken from a person aged 18-60 years who received the Ad26.COV2.S COVID-19 vaccine or a placebo. The sequencing used peripheral blood, collected in a trial of Ad26.COV2.S vaccine versus placebo. The J gene is TRBJ1-4, the V gene TRBV7-6; unclear D gene. The CDR3 loop reads CASSLVGLGEKLFF. The CDR3 DNA is TGTGCCAGCAGCTTAGTGGGGTTAGGTGAAAAACTGTTTTTT.